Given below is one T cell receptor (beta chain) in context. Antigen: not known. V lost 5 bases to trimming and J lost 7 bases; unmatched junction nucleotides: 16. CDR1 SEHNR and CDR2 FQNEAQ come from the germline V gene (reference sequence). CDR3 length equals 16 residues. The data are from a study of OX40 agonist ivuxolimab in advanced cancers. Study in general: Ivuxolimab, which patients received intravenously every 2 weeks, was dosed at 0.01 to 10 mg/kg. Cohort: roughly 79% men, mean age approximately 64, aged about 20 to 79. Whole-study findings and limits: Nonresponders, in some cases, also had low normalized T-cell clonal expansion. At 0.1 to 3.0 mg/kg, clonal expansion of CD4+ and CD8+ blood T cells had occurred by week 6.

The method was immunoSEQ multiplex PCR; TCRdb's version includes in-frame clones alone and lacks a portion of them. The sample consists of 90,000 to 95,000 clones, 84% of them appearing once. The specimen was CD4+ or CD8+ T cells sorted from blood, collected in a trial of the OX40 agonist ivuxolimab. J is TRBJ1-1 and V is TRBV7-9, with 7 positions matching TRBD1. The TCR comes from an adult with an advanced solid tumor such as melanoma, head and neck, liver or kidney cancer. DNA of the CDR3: TGTGCCAGCAGCCTCCAAATAACAGGGGTGGCAGATGAAGCTTTCTTT. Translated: CASSLQITGVADEAFF. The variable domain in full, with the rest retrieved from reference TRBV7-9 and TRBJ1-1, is DTGVSQNPRHKITKRGQNVTFRCDPISEHNRLYWYRQTLGQGPEFLTYFQNEAQLEKSRLLSDRFSAERPKGSFSTLEIQRTEQGDSAMYLCASSLQITGVADEAFFGQGTRLTVV.